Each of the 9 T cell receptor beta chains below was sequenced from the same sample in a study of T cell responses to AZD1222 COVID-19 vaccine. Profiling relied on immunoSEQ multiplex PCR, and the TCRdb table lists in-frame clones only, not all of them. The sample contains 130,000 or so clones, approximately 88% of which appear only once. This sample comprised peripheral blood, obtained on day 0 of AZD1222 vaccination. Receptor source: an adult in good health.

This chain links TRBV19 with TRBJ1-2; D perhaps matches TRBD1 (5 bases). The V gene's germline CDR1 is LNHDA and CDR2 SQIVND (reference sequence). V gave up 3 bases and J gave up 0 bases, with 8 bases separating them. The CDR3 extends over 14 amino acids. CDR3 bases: TGTGCCAGTAGTATGACAGCAGCTAACTATGGCTACACCTTC. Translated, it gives CASSMTAANYGYTF.

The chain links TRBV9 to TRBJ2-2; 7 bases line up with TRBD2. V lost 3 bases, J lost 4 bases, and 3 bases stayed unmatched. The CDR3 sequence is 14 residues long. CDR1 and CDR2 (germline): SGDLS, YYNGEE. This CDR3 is CASSAGGVTGELFF. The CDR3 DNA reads TGTGCCAGCAGCGCTGGGGGGGTCACCGGGGAGCTGTTTTTT.

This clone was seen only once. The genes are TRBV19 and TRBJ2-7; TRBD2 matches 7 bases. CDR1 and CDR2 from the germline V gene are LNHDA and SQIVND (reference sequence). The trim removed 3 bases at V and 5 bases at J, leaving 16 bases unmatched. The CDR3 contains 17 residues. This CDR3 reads CASSMRAGGTALDEQYF. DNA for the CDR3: TGTGCCAGTAGTATGCGGGCCGGGGGGACCGCGCTAGACGAGCAGTACTTC.

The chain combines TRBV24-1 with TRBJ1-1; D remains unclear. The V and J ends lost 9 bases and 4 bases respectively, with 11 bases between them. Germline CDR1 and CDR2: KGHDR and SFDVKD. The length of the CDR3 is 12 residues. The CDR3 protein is CATRGRGTEAFF. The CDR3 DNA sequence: TGTGCCACCCGAGGGAGAGGCACTGAAGCTTTCTTT.

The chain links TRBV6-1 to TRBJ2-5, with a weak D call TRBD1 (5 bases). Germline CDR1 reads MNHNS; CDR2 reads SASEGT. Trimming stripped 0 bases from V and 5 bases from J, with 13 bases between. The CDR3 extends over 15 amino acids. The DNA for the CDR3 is TGTGCCAGCAGTGAAGCAAGGATCAAGGGGGAGACCCAGTACTTC. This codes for CASSEARIKGETQYF.

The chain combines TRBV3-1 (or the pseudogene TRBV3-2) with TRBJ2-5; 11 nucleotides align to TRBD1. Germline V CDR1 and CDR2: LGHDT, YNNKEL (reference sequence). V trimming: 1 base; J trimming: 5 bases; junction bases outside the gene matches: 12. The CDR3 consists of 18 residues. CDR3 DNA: TGTGCCAGCAGCCAAGGTGAGGCTAGGACAGGGGGCGTGGAGACCCAGTACTTC. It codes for CASSQGEARTGGVETQYF.

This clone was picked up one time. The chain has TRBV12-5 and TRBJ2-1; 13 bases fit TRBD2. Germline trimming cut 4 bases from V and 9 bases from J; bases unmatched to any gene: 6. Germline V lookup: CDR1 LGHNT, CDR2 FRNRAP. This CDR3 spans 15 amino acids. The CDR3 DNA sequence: TGTGCTAGTGGTTGGGGGACTAGCGGGAATAGTGAGCAGTTCTTC. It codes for CASGWGTSGNSEQFF. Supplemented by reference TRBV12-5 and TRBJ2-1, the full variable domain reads DARVTQTPRHKVTEMGQEVTMRCQPILGHNTVFWYRQTMMQGLELLAYFRNRAPLDDSGMPKDRFSAEMPDATLATLKIQPSEPRDSAVYFCASGWGTSGNSEQFFGPGTRLTVL.

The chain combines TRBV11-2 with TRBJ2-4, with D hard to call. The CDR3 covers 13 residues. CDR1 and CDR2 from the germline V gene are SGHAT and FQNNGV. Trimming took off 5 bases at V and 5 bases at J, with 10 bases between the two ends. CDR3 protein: CASSPDNQNIQYF. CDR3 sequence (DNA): TGTGCCAGCAGCCCCGACAATCAAAACATTCAGTACTTC.

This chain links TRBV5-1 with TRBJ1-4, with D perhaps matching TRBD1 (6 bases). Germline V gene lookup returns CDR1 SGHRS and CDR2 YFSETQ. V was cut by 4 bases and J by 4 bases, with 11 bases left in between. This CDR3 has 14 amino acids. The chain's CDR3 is CASSEGHRNEKLFF. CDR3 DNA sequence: TGCGCCAGCAGCGAGGGACACCGTAATGAAAAACTGTTTTTT.